Shown below are 18 T cell receptor beta chains from a single sample sequenced in a study of cytomegalovirus exposure and HLA in healthy donors. PCR employed 60 Vbeta and 13 Jbeta primers. Sequencing was performed with immunoSEQ multiplex PCR; in TCRdb, only in-frame clones are kept and a portion is missing. The data show about 150,000 clones, around 74% seen once. The sequenced sample consisted of PBMCs. The receptors here all came from a man aged 18 to 29 in good health and CMV-seronegative.

Concerning this clone: The germline gene is not matched at one end of the junction; a read error may be the cause. This sequence joins TRBV19 and TRBJ2-6, with D tentatively TRBD1 (5 bases). Per the germline V gene, CDR1 is LNHDA and CDR2 is SQIVND (reference sequence). The CDR3 covers 19 residues. The CDR3 DNA sequence: TGTGCCAGTAGTACCCCTTACGGCAGGCGTCCGACTGGGGCCAACGGCCTGACTTTC. Translating gives CASSTPYGRRPTGANGLTF.

This chain links TRBV10-3 with TRBJ1-2; a weak D match, TRBD1 (5 bases). V lost 8 bases, J lost 0 bases, and 16 bases lay in between. Germline CDR1 reads ENHRY; CDR2 reads SYGVKD. The CDR3 has 15 amino acids. The DNA for the CDR3 is TGTGCCATCTGGGGCGATGAAGACTCTAACTATGGCTACACCTTC. Residues: CAIWGDEDSNYGYTF.

V gene TRBV5-1 combines with J gene TRBJ2-5; tentative D call: TRBD1 (6 bases). The germline V and J ends were trimmed by 4 bases and 3 bases, with 19 bases remaining between them. The germline V gene has CDR1 SGHRS and CDR2 YFSETQ. This CDR3 has 16 amino acids. CDR3 in DNA: TGCGCCAGCAGCCAGCCGGACAGCCCAAAAAAAGAGACCCAGTACTTC. Translating gives CASSQPDSPKKETQYF.

The chain recombines TRBV7-2 with TRBJ1-6, with 7 positions matching TRBD1. The CDR3 runs 16 residues. Germline CDR1 is SGHTA and CDR2 is FQGNSA. V dropped 8 bases and J dropped 0; count of bases not matched to a gene: 7. CDR3 bases: TGTGCCAGCCGCAGGGGGTCGAGCTCCTATAATTCACCCCTCCACTTT. Its translation is CASRRGSSSYNSPLHF. The full variable domain, in which reference TRBV7-2 and TRBJ1-6 provide the parts outside the CDR3, is GAGVSQSPSNKVTEKGKDVELRCDPISGHTALYWYRQSLGQGLEFLIYFQGNSAPDKSGLPSDRFSAERTGGSVSTLTIQRTQQEDSAVYLCASRRGSSSYNSPLHFGNGTRLTVT.

This chain connects TRBV2 to TRBJ2-5; D not resolved. The DNA end lines up better with TRBJ2-7; the J call may be wrong. The CDR3 spans 15 residues. Germline lookup yields CDR1 SNHLY and CDR2 FYNNEI. The CDR3 spells CASSELPASSYEQYF. CDR3 in DNA: TGTGCCAGCAGTGAACTTCCCGCGAGCTCCTACGAGCAGTACTTC.

The chain is built from TRBV18 and TRBJ1-6; TRBD1 is a possible D gene (5 bases). Between the trimmed V and J ends, which lost 0 bases and 8 bases, there was a span of 8 bases. This CDR3 has 14 residues. The germline V gene has CDR1 KGHSH and CDR2 LQKENI. The CDR3: CASSPPGRDSPLHF. As DNA, the CDR3 is TGTGCCAGCTCACCACCGGGGCGCGATTCACCCCTCCACTTT.

The genes are TRBV30 and TRBJ1-1; 7 bases are shared with TRBD1. Germline loops: CDR1 GTSNPN, CDR2 SVGIG (reference sequence). The CDR3 runs 13 residues. Trimming took 2 bases from V and 5 from J; bases not matched to a gene: 5. This CDR3 is CAWSLKGATEAFF. DNA for the CDR3: TGTGCCTGGAGTTTGAAGGGGGCGACTGAAGCTTTCTTT.

The chain combines TRBV5-4 with TRBJ2-3; D not resolved. Germline V gene lookup returns CDR1 SGHNT and CDR2 YYREEE (reference sequence). CDR3 length: 15 residues. Trimming left V 0 bases short and J 2 bases short, with 10 bases between. As DNA, the CDR3 is TGTGCCAGCAGCTTGGTGGCCCGACTCACAGATACGCAGTATTTT. As protein: CASSLVARLTDTQYF.

This clone was counted between two and nine times. The chain couples TRBV6-6 to TRBJ1-5; D unresolved. The CDR3 consists of 13 residues. V gave up 0 bases and J gave up 6 bases, with 6 bases separating them. Germline lookup yields CDR1 MNHNY and CDR2 SVGAGI (reference sequence). CDR3 DNA: TGTGCCAGCAGTTACTCGCTGAGTCAGCCCCAGCATTTT. This gives the protein CASSYSLSQPQHF.

In this sample, this clone turned up once. V and J are TRBV10-3 and TRBJ1-1, with 12 bases fitting TRBD1. V lost 4 bases to trimming and J lost 6 bases; unmatched junction nucleotides: 6. The CDR3 has 15 residues. CDR1 and CDR2 (germline): ENHRY, SYGVKD. The CDR3 nucleotides are TGTGCCATCAGTGGACCGGGACAGGGGGCCGCTGAAGCTTTCTTT. It encodes CAISGPGQGAAEAFF.

This clone turned up a few times. This sequence joins TRBV4-1 and TRBJ1-2; TRBD1 agrees at 10 bases. The CDR3 is 13 residues long. V shed 3 bases, J shed 6 bases, and the junction held 1 base outside the gene matches. Germline V CDR1 and CDR2: MGHRA, YSYEKL. The CDR3 sequence is CASSQTGGNGYTF. For the CDR3, the DNA is TGCGCCAGCAGCCAGACAGGGGGCAATGGCTACACCTTC.

J is TRBJ1-1 and V is TRBV6-6; D call uncertain. This CDR3 has 13 residues. Germline assignment: CDR1 MNHNY and CDR2 SVGAGI (reference sequence). The V gene lost 2 bases and the J gene lost 4 bases, with 8 bases spanning the gap. CDR3: CASSYMGSTEAFF. In DNA form, the CDR3 reads TGTGCCAGCAGTTACATGGGCTCCACTGAAGCTTTCTTT.

The chain couples TRBV7-6 to TRBJ2-2; a possible D gene is TRBD1 (6 bases). Germline values: CDR1 SGHVS, CDR2 FNYEAQ. The CDR3 loop spans 15 amino acids. The V and J ends lost 5 bases and 0 bases respectively, with 10 bases between them. The CDR3 DNA sequence: TGTGCCAGCAGCCCCGGGACAACGAACACCGGGGAGCTGTTTTTT. This gives the protein CASSPGTTNTGELFF.

The rearrangement uses TRBV10-3 and TRBJ1-1, with D hard to call. V dropped 6 bases and J dropped 3 bases, with 20 bases sitting between them. This CDR3 comprises 16 residues. Germline V gives CDR1 ENHRY, CDR2 SYGVKD. The chain's CDR3 is CAIRPGIPGGDTEAFF. The CDR3 coding sequence is TGTGCCATCAGACCGGGGATTCCAGGTGGAGACACTGAAGCTTTCTTT.

The rearrangement uses TRBV4-1 and TRBJ2-1; 11 bases map to TRBD2. Germline lookup yields CDR1 MGHRA and CDR2 YSYEKL. The CDR3 contains 17 residues. Trimming took 0 bases from V and 3 from J; bases not matched to a gene: 4. The CDR3 reads CASSQEWTSGFYNEQFF. CDR3 nucleotide sequence: TGCGCCAGCAGCCAAGAATGGACTAGCGGGTTCTACAATGAGCAGTTCTTC.

To note about this clone: Other DNA sequences from this sample encode an identical CDR3 as well. The genes are TRBV18 and TRBJ1-1; a possible D gene is TRBD1 (5 bases). Trimming pared 3 bases from V and 4 bases from J, leaving 9 bases between. This CDR3 spans 13 amino acids. Germline-derived CDR1 and CDR2 are KGHSH and LQKENI. The CDR3 region is CASSPRGGTEAFF. The CDR3 coding sequence is TGTGCCAGCTCACCTCGCGGGGGCACTGAAGCTTTCTTT. The whole variable domain, remainder taken from reference TRBV18 and TRBJ1-1, is NAGVMQNPRHLVRRRGQEARLRCSPMKGHSHVYWYRQLPEEGLKFMVYLQKENIIDESGMPKERFSAEFPKEGPSILRIQQVVRGDSAAYFCASSPRGGTEAFFGQGTRLTVV.

V gene TRBV13 combines with J gene TRBJ1-2, with TRBD1 matching 8 bases. J gave up 8 bases and V 2 bases, and 4 bases lay outside the gene matches. This CDR3 has 13 amino acids. Germline V CDR1 and CDR2: PRHDT, FYEKMQ (reference sequence). The CDR3 nucleotides are TGTGCCAGCAGCTTACAGGGGGCGGAAGGCTACACCTTC. The encoded protein is CASSLQGAEGYTF.

Written as DNA, the CDR3 is TGTGCCAACTCGGGGGGGACCGGGGAGCTGTTTTTT. It yields the protein CANSGGTGELFF. V is TRBV2 and J is TRBJ2-2, with 8 positions matching TRBD2. The CDR3 runs 12 residues. V lost 10 bases, J lost 5 bases, and 3 bases stayed unmatched. CDR1 SNHLY and CDR2 FYNNEI come from the germline V gene.